A selection of T cell receptor beta chains follows, all from one sample in a study of graft-versus-host responses after intestinal transplantation. These TCRs are of unknown antigen specificity. Some clones are missing from TCRdb's copy, which holds only in-frame ones; the method was immunoSEQ multiplex PCR. The data contain about 50,000 clones, about nine tenths of them singletons. The specimen was unstimulated CD4+ T cells sorted from spleen or lymph node cells, collected before transplant. These TCRs come from a human donor who was the organ donor for an intestinal transplant. The CDR3 runs from the conserved cysteine through the conserved F or W. Fields, in order: clone size, D gene, V gene, J gene, CDR3 DNA, CDR3 protein. A D gene is named only where the DNA matches it firmly. Part of the rows lack a size; the others show once, few, many or a class for expanded clones.

clone_size: NA
d_call: NA
v_call: TRBV28
j_call: TRBJ2-5
cdr3_nt: TGTGCCAGCAGTGCTCAAGAGACCCAGTACTTC
cdr3_aa: CASSAQETQYF

clone_size: NA
d_call: TRBD2
v_call: TRBV5-1
j_call: TRBJ2-7
cdr3_nt: TGCGCCAGCAGTATAGCGGGGTCCTTGATGGAGCAGTACTTC
cdr3_aa: CASSIAGSLMEQYF

clone_size: NA
d_call: NA
v_call: TRBV6-4
j_call: TRBJ2-3
cdr3_nt: TGTGCCAGCAGTGACTCGGTTTGGAGGCTCACAGATACGCAGTATTTT
cdr3_aa: CASSDSVWRLTDTQYF

clone_size: NA
d_call: NA
v_call: TRBV11-3
j_call: TRBJ2-3
cdr3_nt: TGTGCCAGCAGCTCGGGTACTAGCACAGATACGCAGTATTTT
cdr3_aa: CASSSGTSTDTQYF

clone_size: once
d_call: NA
v_call: TRBV25-1
j_call: TRBJ2-1
cdr3_nt: TGTGCCAGCGCTCCTGAGCTGGGACGCGATGAGCAGTTCTTC
cdr3_aa: CASAPELGRDEQFF

clone_size: NA
d_call: NA
v_call: TRBV7-2
j_call: TRBJ1-1
cdr3_nt: TGTGCCAGCAGCTTAGGGGGGGGGCTCGGCACTGAAGCTTTCTTT
cdr3_aa: CASSLGGGLGTEAFF

clone_size: NA
d_call: TRBD1
v_call: TRBV5-4
j_call: TRBJ2-7
cdr3_nt: TGTGCCAGCAGCTTGGCCGGGACAGGGCACTACGAGCAGTACTTC
cdr3_aa: CASSLAGTGHYEQYF

clone_size: NA
d_call: TRBD2
v_call: TRBV28
j_call: TRBJ2-1
cdr3_nt: TGTGCCAGCAAGGATAAGCGGGAGGGCCGTGGCAATGAGCAGTTCTTC
cdr3_aa: CASKDKREGRGNEQFF

clone_size: NA
d_call: NA
v_call: TRBV1
j_call: TRBJ1-2
cdr3_nt: TGCACCAGCAGCCAAGGGGGGAGTGATGGCTACACCTTC
cdr3_aa: CTSSQGGSDGYTF

clone_size: NA
d_call: NA
v_call: TRBV7-9
j_call: TRBJ1-5
cdr3_nt: TGTGCCAGCAGCTTAGGAGATAGCAATCAGCCCCAGCATTTT
cdr3_aa: CASSLGDSNQPQHF

clone_size: NA
d_call: TRBD1
v_call: TRBV7-7
j_call: TRBJ1-3
cdr3_nt: TGTGCTAGCAGCTTAGACAGGGGAGGAGGAAACACCATATATTTT
cdr3_aa: CASSLDRGGGNTIYF

clone_size: NA
d_call: NA
v_call: TRBV5-1
j_call: TRBJ1-2
cdr3_nt: TGCGCCAGCAGCTGGGGGAACTATGGCTACACCTTC
cdr3_aa: CASSWGNYGYTF

clone_size: NA
d_call: NA
v_call: TRBV7-2
j_call: TRBJ2-7
cdr3_nt: TGTGCCAGCAGCTTACCGACAGGCTTTTACGAGCAGTACTTC
cdr3_aa: CASSLPTGFYEQYF

clone_size: NA
d_call: NA
v_call: TRBV14
j_call: TRBJ2-1
cdr3_nt: TGTGCCAGCAGCCGAAATTTCATCGGGAGCTCCTACAATGAGCAGTTCTTC
cdr3_aa: CASSRNFIGSSYNEQFF

clone_size: NA
d_call: NA
v_call: TRBV4-3
j_call: TRBJ2-6
cdr3_nt: TGCGCCAGCAGCCAAGAGTTAGGACCGGGATTCTCTGGGGCCAACGTCCTGACTTTC
cdr3_aa: CASSQELGPGFSGANVLTF

clone_size: few
d_call: NA
v_call: TRBV19
j_call: TRBJ2-3
cdr3_nt: TGTGCCAGTAGTATCAGGGGAGATACGCAGTATTTT
cdr3_aa: CASSIRGDTQYF

clone_size: NA
d_call: NA
v_call: TRBV18
j_call: TRBJ1-6
cdr3_nt: TGTGCCAGCTCAGGTTTCGCTCCTTCACCCCTCCACTTT
cdr3_aa: CASSGFAPSPLHF

clone_size: NA
d_call: TRBD2
v_call: TRBV6-1
j_call: TRBJ2-3
cdr3_nt: TGTGCCAGCAGGGTTAGCGGGGCCACAGATACGCAGTATTTT
cdr3_aa: CASRVSGATDTQYF

clone_size: NA
d_call: TRBD1
v_call: TRBV28
j_call: TRBJ2-1
cdr3_nt: TGTGCCAGCAGTTTGGGATACAGGGGCCCCTTTAGCTCCTACAATGAGCAGTTCTTC
cdr3_aa: CASSLGYRGPFSSYNEQFF

clone_size: NA
d_call: TRBD1
v_call: TRBV6-5
j_call: TRBJ2-2
cdr3_nt: TGTGCCAGCACCTTACAGGGGGCCAACACCGGGGAGCTGTTTTTT
cdr3_aa: CASTLQGANTGELFF

clone_size: NA
d_call: TRBD2
v_call: TRBV7-3
j_call: TRBJ2-1
cdr3_nt: TGTGCCAGCAGCTTAGAGGGTGGGAGGGCCCCTACCAATGAGCAGTTCTTC
cdr3_aa: CASSLEGGRAPTNEQFF

clone_size: NA
d_call: NA
v_call: TRBV6-5
j_call: TRBJ1-4
cdr3_nt: TGTGCCAGCCGACCTGGGACATATAATGAAAAACTGTTTTTT
cdr3_aa: CASRPGTYNEKLFF

clone_size: NA
d_call: TRBD2
v_call: TRBV7-9
j_call: TRBJ2-1
cdr3_nt: TGTGCCAGCAGCTTCCCCCCCCGGGGCGGGACGGGGGGGGAGCAGTTCTTC
cdr3_aa: CASSFPPRGGTGGEQFF

clone_size: NA
d_call: TRBD2
v_call: TRBV30
j_call: TRBJ2-5
cdr3_nt: TGTGCCTGGAGAGCGGGAGGGCCCCAAGAGACCCAGTACTTC
cdr3_aa: CAWRAGGPQETQYF

clone_size: few
d_call: NA
v_call: TRBV20-1
j_call: TRBJ1-2
cdr3_nt: TGCAGTGCTAGCGGTGGCTACACCTTC
cdr3_aa: CSASGGYTF

clone_size: NA
d_call: NA
v_call: TRBV11-2
j_call: TRBJ2-1
cdr3_nt: TGTGCCAGCAGCTTAGGGTTCAGACAGTTCTTC
cdr3_aa: CASSLGFRQFF

clone_size: NA
d_call: NA
v_call: TRBV6-1
j_call: TRBJ1-2
cdr3_nt: TGTGCCAGCAGTGAAGTGGGATACGGCTACACCTTC
cdr3_aa: CASSEVGYGYTF

clone_size: NA
d_call: NA
v_call: TRBV9
j_call: TRBJ2-7
cdr3_nt: TGTGCCAGCAGCCCACGGGAGTGGGGGCCCTTGTACGAGCAGTACTTC
cdr3_aa: CASSPREWGPLYEQYF

clone_size: NA
d_call: TRBD2
v_call: TRBV5-1
j_call: TRBJ2-3
cdr3_nt: TGCGCCAGCAGAAAAGGGTATACTAGCGGGAGTGCAGATACGCAGTATTTT
cdr3_aa: CASRKGYTSGSADTQYF

clone_size: NA
d_call: TRBD1
v_call: TRBV4-2
j_call: TRBJ1-2
cdr3_nt: TGTGCCAGCAGCCAAGCGGATCGGGACAGTCTCCGAGGCTACACCTTC
cdr3_aa: CASSQADRDSLRGYTF

clone_size: NA
d_call: NA
v_call: TRBV9
j_call: TRBJ2-5
cdr3_nt: TGTGCCAGCAGCGTAGAAGGCCGAGCGGGCCCCCAAGAGACCCAGTACTTC
cdr3_aa: CASSVEGRAGPQETQYF

clone_size: NA
d_call: NA
v_call: TRBV27
j_call: TRBJ2-1
cdr3_nt: TGTGCCAGCAGAGTATGGGCGCTAGCATTGAACAATGAGCAGTTCTTC
cdr3_aa: CASRVWALALNNEQFF

clone_size: NA
d_call: TRBD1
v_call: TRBV4-1
j_call: TRBJ2-7
cdr3_nt: TGCGCCAGCAGCTCACCCGGGACAGGCCTCTACGAGCAGTACTTC
cdr3_aa: CASSSPGTGLYEQYF

clone_size: NA
d_call: TRBD2
v_call: TRBV14
j_call: TRBJ2-2
cdr3_nt: TGTGCCAGCAGCCCGGGACTAGCGGCGAACACCGGGGAGCTGTTTTTT
cdr3_aa: CASSPGLAANTGELFF

clone_size: NA
d_call: TRBD2
v_call: TRBV7-9
j_call: TRBJ2-5
cdr3_nt: TGTGCCAGCAGCTTAGGGAGCGGGAGGATAAGGGAGACCCAGTACTTC
cdr3_aa: CASSLGSGRIRETQYF

clone_size: NA
d_call: TRBD2
v_call: TRBV4-2
j_call: TRBJ2-3
cdr3_nt: TGTGCCAGCAGCCTAACTAGCGGGAACACAGATACGCAGTATTTT
cdr3_aa: CASSLTSGNTDTQYF

clone_size: once
d_call: NA
v_call: TRBV30
j_call: TRBJ2-1
cdr3_nt: TGTGCCTGGAGTCCCCTCAATGAGCAGTTCTTC
cdr3_aa: CAWSPLNEQFF

clone_size: NA
d_call: TRBD2
v_call: TRBV5-5
j_call: TRBJ2-2
cdr3_nt: TGTGCCAGCAGCTTCCCGCCGGGACTAGCGGTCGCGAACACCGGGGAGCTGTTTTTT
cdr3_aa: CASSFPPGLAVANTGELFF

clone_size: once
d_call: TRBD1
v_call: TRBV6-5
j_call: TRBJ2-3
cdr3_nt: TGTGCCAGCAGCACCGGGACAGGGGGTGTAGATACGCAGTATTTT
cdr3_aa: CASSTGTGGVDTQYF

clone_size: NA
d_call: TRBD2
v_call: TRBV18
j_call: TRBJ2-1
cdr3_nt: TGTGCCAGCTCACCTAGGACTAGCGGTAGCTCCTACAATGAGCAGTTCTTC
cdr3_aa: CASSPRTSGSSYNEQFF

clone_size: NA
d_call: NA
v_call: TRBV19
j_call: TRBJ1-4
cdr3_nt: TGTGCCAGTAGTGTCCGGGACAAAGATGAAAAACTGTTTTTT
cdr3_aa: CASSVRDKDEKLFF

clone_size: NA
d_call: TRBD1
v_call: TRBV10-1
j_call: TRBJ1-4
cdr3_nt: TGCGCCAGCAGTTCCGCAGGGGGTGATGAAAAACTGTTTTTT
cdr3_aa: CASSSAGGDEKLFF

clone_size: once
d_call: NA
v_call: TRBV19
j_call: TRBJ1-2
cdr3_nt: TGTGCCAGTAGTATGGGCATTTCCTATGGCTACACCTTC
cdr3_aa: CASSMGISYGYTF

clone_size: NA
d_call: NA
v_call: TRBV2
j_call: TRBJ2-7
cdr3_nt: TGTGCCAGCAGGACGGCGGCCTACGAGCAGTACTTC
cdr3_aa: CASRTAAYEQYF

clone_size: NA
d_call: NA
v_call: TRBV19
j_call: TRBJ2-2
cdr3_nt: TGTGCCAGTAGCTGGCCCCACACCGGGGAGCTGTTTTTT
cdr3_aa: CASSWPHTGELFF

clone_size: NA
d_call: TRBD2
v_call: TRBV6-1
j_call: TRBJ2-3
cdr3_nt: TGTGCCAGCAGTGAAGTGATTTGGGCGGGAGGGGGAGATACGCAGTATTTT
cdr3_aa: CASSEVIWAGGGDTQYF

clone_size: NA
d_call: NA
v_call: TRBV29-1
j_call: TRBJ2-5
cdr3_nt: TGCAGCGTTTGGGGTCCGGTTACGGGAGAGACCCAGTACTTC
cdr3_aa: CSVWGPVTGETQYF

clone_size: NA
d_call: TRBD2
v_call: TRBV5-5
j_call: TRBJ2-1
cdr3_nt: TGTGCCAGCAGTGGGGGACTAGCCTACAATGAGCAGTTCTTC
cdr3_aa: CASSGGLAYNEQFF

clone_size: NA
d_call: NA
v_call: TRBV21-1
j_call: TRBJ2-4
cdr3_nt: TGTGCCAGCAGCAAAAGTATCGCCTCCTTC
cdr3_aa: CASSKSIASF

clone_size: NA
d_call: NA
v_call: TRBV6-5
j_call: TRBJ2-3
cdr3_nt: TGTGCCAGCAGTTCCTATAGTGGAGATACGCAGTATTTT
cdr3_aa: CASSSYSGDTQYF